These T cell receptor beta chains were read from a single sample in a study of CD8 T cells in Susac syndrome. TCRdb called the immunoSEQ multiplex PCR reads again in MiXCR, with one record for every CDR3 protein. This sample has 100,000 or so distinct CDR3 sequences; around 95% occur once, and the top ten carry 0.3%. Specimen: CD8+ T cells from PBMCs. All receptors come from a human donor with Susac syndrome. CDR3s include the opening cysteine and the closing phenylalanine or tryptophan. The D gene is left open where the match is weak. The size entry is marked missing in some rows and otherwise reads once, few, many or a size class.

size,D,V,length,J,DNA,CDR3
NA,NA,TRBV12-5,11,TRBJ2-1,TGTGCTAGTGGCTCTCGGGATGAGCAGTTCTTC,CASGSRDEQFF
NA,NA,TRBV6-2/TRBV6-3,19,TRBJ2-3,TGTGCCAGCAACCCTCCCCCCGGGACAACAATACGAGCGACAGATACGCAGTATTTT,CASNPPPGTTIRATDTQYF
NA,NA,TRBV13,13,TRBJ2-1,TGTGCCAGCAGCCATAATAACGGACATGAGCAGTTCTTC,CASSHNNGHEQFF
NA,TRBD1,TRBV27,15,TRBJ2-7,TGTGCCAGCAGTTTGGCCACAGGGGGCCAGTACGAGCAGTACTTC,CASSLATGGQYEQYF
few,TRBD1,TRBV7-9,15,TRBJ2-2,TGTGCCAGCAGACCTCCGGGACAGGGTACCGGGGAGCTGTTTTTT,CASRPPGQGTGELFF
NA,NA,TRBV3-1,14,TRBJ1-1,TGTGCCAGCAGCCCAGGAAAGTTACAGGTCGGAGCTTTCTTT,CASSPGKLQVGAFF
NA,TRBD1,TRBV4-1,14,TRBJ2-7,TGCGCCAGCAGCCGGGACAGGGATGACTACGAGCAGTACTTC,CASSRDRDDYEQYF
NA,NA,TRBV7-3,14,TRBJ2-2,TGTGCCAGCAGCTCGGAGTCGTCCGGCGGGGAGCTGTTTTTT,CASSSESSGGELFF
NA,TRBD1,TRBV6-5,13,TRBJ2-3,TGTGCCAGCAGTGAAACAGGGGGGATGGCGCAGTATTTT,CASSETGGMAQYF
NA,NA,TRBV2,11,TRBJ2-3,TGTGCCAGCAGACAAACAGATACGCAGTATTTT,CASRQTDTQYF
NA,NA,TRBV3-1,12,TRBJ2-1,TGTGCCAGCAGCCGCGTAAACAATGAGCAGTTCTTC,CASSRVNNEQFF
NA,TRBD2,TRBV20-1,15,TRBJ2-1,TGCAGTGCTAGATCGGTACTAGCGAATATCGGTGAGCAGTTCTTC,CSARSVLANIGEQFF
NA,NA,TRBV5-6,11,TRBJ1-2,TGTGCCAGCAGCCAGAATGAGGGCTACACCTTC,CASSQNEGYTF
once,NA,TRBV9,11,TRBJ1-2,TGTGCCAGCGGAAGTTACTATGGCTACACCTTC,CASGSYYGYTF
NA,NA,TRBV14,15,TRBJ1-1,TGTGCCAGCAGCCCCCTCTGGTATGAGGGCACTGAAGCTTTCTTT,CASSPLWYEGTEAFF
NA,TRBD1,TRBV20-1,14,TRBJ2-7,TGCAGTGCTAGAGATGACAGGGGAATTTACGAGCAGTACTTC,CSARDDRGIYEQYF
NA,NA,TRBV6-2/TRBV6-3,15,TRBJ2-7,TGTGCCAGCTGGGACCTTAACTTAAGCGGGTACGAGCAGTACTTC,CASWDLNLSGYEQYF
once,NA,TRBV6-2/TRBV6-3,14,TRBJ2-7,TGTGCCAGCATCGGGGGATCGAGCTCCTACGAGCAGTACTTC,CASIGGSSSYEQYF
NA,NA,TRBV9,14,TRBJ1-4,TGTGCCAGCAGCGGAGCGGACAGAAACGAAAAACTGTTTTTT,CASSGADRNEKLFF
NA,NA,TRBV9,13,TRBJ2-1,TGTGCCAGCAGCGCGACCGATTACAATGAGCAGTTCTTC,CASSATDYNEQFF
NA,NA,TRBV4-1,11,TRBJ1-2,TGCGCCAGCAGCCAAGATAAAGGCTACACCTTC,CASSQDKGYTF
NA,NA,TRBV6-2/TRBV6-3,14,TRBJ2-6,TGTGCCAGCAGAGGTGGCTCTGGGGCCAACGTCCTGACTTTC,CASRGGSGANVLTF
NA,TRBD1,TRBV29-1,13,TRBJ2-7,TGCAGCGCCCTGACAGGGATTAGCCACGAGCAGTACTTC,CSALTGISHEQYF
NA,NA,TRBV3-1,12,TRBJ1-2,TGTGCCTCCAAAAGGTCAGGGGATGGCTACACCTTC,CASKRSGDGYTF
few,NA,TRBV6-5,11,TRBJ1-2,TGTGCCAGCAGTCCAGGGGATGGCTACACCTTC,CASSPGDGYTF